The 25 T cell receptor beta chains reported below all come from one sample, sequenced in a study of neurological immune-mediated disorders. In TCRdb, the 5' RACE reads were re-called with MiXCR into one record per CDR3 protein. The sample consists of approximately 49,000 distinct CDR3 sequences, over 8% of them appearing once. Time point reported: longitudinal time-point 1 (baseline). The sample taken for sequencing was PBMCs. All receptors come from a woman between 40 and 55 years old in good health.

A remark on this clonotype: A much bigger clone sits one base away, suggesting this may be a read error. The CDR3 sequence: CASSSWTTGHGELFF. CDR3 nucleotide sequence: TGTGCCAGCAGTTCCTGGACTACCGGGCACGGGGAGCTGTTTTTT. V usage is TRBV12-3 or TRBV12-4 and J usage is TRBJ2-2; perhaps TRBD2 as D (6 bases). Trimming left V 4 bases short and J 7 bases short, with 16 bases between. CDR3 size: 15 residues.

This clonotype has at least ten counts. The chain's CDR3 is CASSQEAGTLVETQYF. The CDR3 region has the DNA TGTGCCAGCAGCCAAGAAGCGGGGACGCTCGTGGAGACCCAGTACTTC. This chain links TRBV4-2 with TRBJ2-5, with 7 bases fitting TRBD2. Germline loops: CDR1 LGHNA, CDR2 YNFKEQ. The CDR3 is made up of 16 amino acids. V lost 0 bases, J lost 5 bases, and 9 bases stayed unmatched.

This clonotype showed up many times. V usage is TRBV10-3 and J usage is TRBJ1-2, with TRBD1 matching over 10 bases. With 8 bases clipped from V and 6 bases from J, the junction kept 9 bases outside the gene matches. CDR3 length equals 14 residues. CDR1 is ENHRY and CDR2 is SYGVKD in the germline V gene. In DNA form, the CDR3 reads TGTGCCATCCTAGCGGGACAGGGGCGCGATGGCTACACCTTC. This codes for CAILAGQGRDGYTF.

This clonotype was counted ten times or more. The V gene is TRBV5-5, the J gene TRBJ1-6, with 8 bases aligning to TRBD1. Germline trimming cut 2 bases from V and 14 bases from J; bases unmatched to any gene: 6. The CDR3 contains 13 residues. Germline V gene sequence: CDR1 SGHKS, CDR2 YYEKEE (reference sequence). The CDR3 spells CASSFPQGASLHF. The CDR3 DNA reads TGTGCCAGCAGCTTCCCTCAGGGGGCATCCCTCCACTTT.

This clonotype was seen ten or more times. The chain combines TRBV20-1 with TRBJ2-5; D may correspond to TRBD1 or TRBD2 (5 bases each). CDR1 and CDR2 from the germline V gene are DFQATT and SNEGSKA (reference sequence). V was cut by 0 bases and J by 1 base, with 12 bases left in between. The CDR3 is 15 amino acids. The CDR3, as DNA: TGCAGTGCTAGAGATCGGGCCGGGGCCCAAGAGACCCAGTACTTC. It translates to CSARDRAGAQETQYF.

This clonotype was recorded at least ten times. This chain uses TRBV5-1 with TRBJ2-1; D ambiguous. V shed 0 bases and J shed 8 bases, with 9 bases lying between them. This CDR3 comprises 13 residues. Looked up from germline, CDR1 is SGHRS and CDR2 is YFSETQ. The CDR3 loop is CASSLERWDEQFF. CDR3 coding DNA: TGCGCCAGCAGCTTGGAACGTTGGGATGAGCAGTTCTTC.

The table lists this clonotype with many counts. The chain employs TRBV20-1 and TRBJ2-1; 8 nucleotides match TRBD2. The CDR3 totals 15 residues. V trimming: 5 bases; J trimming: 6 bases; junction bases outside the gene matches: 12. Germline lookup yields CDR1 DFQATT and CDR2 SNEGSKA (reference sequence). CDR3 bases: TGCAGTGCTTTTCTGCGAGCGGGAGCTCGCAATGAGCAGTTCTTC. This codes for CSAFLRAGARNEQFF.

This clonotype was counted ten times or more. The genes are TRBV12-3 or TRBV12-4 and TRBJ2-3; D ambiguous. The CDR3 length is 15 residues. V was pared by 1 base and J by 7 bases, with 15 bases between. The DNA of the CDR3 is TGTGCCAGCAGTTTAGACGGTCCTAGGGTCCATACGCAGTATTTT. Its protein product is CASSLDGPRVHTQYF.

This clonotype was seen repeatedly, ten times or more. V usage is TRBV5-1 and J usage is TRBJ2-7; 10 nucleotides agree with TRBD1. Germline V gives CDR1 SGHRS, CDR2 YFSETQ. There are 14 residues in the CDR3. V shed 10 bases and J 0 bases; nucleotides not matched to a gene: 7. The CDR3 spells CASKRDRGSYEQYF. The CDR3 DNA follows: TGCGCCTCGAAACGGGACAGGGGCTCCTACGAGCAGTACTTC.

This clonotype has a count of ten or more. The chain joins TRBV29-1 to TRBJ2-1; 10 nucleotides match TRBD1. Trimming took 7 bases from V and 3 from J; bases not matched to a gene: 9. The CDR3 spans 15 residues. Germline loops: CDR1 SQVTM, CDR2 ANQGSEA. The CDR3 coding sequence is TGCAGCGGGGCCGGGACAGGGGCCGTCTACAATGAGCAGTTCTTC. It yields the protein CSGAGTGAVYNEQFF.

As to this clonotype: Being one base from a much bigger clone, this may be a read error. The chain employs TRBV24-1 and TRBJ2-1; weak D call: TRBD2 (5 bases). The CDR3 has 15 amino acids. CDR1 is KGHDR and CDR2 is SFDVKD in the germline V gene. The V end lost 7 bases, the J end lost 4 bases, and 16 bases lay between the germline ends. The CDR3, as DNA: TGTGCCACCAGCTTGGGAAGAGGGAGTTACAATGAGCAGTTCTTC. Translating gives CATSLGRGSYNEQFF.

The CDR3 here is CASSPRDTATGELFF. The CDR3 DNA is TGTGCCAGCAGTCCCCGGGACACAGCCACCGGGGAGCTGTTTTTT. J is TRBJ2-2 and V is TRBV12-3 or TRBV12-4, with D possibly being TRBD1 (6 bases). V lost 5 bases to trimming and J lost 4 bases, with 14 bases between them. This CDR3 is built from 15 residues.

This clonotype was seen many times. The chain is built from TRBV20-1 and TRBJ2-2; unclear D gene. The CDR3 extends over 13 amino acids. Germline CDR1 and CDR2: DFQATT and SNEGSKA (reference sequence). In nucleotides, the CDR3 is TGCGCGACGAGGTTAGCGAACACCGGGGAGCTGTTTTTT. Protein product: CATRLANTGELFF.

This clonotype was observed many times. The CDR3 region has the DNA TGTGCCAGCAGTTTCGGGGACCGGAGGAGTGAAAAACTGTTTTTT. Translating it yields CASSFGDRRSEKLFF. The chain links TRBV12-3 or TRBV12-4 to TRBJ1-4, with D possibly being TRBD1 (5 bases). This CDR3 comprises 15 residues. Trimming cost V 3 bases and J 7 bases, with 15 bases left between them.

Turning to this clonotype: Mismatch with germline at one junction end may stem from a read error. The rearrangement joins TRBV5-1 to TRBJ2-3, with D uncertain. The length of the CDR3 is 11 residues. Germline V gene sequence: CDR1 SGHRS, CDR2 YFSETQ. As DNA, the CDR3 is TGCGCAAGCAGACTTACAGATACGCGGTATTTT. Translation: CASRLTDTRYF.

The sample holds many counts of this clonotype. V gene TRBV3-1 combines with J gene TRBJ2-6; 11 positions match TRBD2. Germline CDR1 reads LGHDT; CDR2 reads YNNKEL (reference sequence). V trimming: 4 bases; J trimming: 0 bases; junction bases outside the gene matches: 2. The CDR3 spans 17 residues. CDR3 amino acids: CASSPGTSGSGANVLTF. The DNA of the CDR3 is TGTGCCAGCAGCCCTGGGACTAGCGGCTCTGGGGCCAACGTCCTGACTTTC.

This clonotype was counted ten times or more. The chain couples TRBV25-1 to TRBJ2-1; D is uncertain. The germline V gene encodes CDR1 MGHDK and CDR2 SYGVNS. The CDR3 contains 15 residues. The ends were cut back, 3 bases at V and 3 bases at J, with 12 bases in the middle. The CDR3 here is CASSDTGPNYNEQFF. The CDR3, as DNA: TGTGCCAGCAGTGATACGGGTCCAAACTACAATGAGCAGTTCTTC.

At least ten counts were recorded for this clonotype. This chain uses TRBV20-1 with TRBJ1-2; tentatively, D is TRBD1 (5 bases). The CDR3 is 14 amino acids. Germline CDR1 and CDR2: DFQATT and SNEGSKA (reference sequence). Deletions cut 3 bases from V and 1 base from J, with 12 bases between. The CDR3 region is CSASPRGDNYGYTF. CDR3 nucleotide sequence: TGCAGTGCTAGTCCCCGGGGCGATAACTATGGCTACACCTTC.

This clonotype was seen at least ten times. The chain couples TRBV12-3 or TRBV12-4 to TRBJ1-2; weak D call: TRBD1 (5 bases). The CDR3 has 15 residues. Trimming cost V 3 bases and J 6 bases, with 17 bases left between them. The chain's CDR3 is CASSFVGTPSDGYTF. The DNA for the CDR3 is TGTGCCAGCAGTTTCGTCGGGACCCCAAGCGATGGCTACACCTTC.

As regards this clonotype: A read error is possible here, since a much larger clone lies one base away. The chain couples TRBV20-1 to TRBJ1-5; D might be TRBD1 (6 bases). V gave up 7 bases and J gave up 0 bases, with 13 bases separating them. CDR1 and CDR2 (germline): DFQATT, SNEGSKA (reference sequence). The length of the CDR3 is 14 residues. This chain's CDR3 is CSVGGHASNQPQHF. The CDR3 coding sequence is TGCAGTGTAGGGGGACATGCTAGCAATCAGCCCCAGCATTTT.

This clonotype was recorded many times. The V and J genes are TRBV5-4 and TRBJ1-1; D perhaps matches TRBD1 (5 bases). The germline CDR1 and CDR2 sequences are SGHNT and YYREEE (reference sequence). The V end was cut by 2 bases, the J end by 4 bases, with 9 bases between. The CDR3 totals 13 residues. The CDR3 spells CASSFSGGTEAFF. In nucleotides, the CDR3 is TGTGCCAGCAGCTTTTCGGGGGGCACTGAAGCTTTCTTT.

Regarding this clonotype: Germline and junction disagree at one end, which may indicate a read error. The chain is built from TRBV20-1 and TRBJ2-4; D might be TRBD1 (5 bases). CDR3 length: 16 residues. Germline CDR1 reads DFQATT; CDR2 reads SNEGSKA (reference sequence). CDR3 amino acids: CSAPGDSDIAKNIRYF. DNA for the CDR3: TGCAGTGCTCCCGGAGACAGTGACATAGCCAAAAACATTCGGTACTTC.

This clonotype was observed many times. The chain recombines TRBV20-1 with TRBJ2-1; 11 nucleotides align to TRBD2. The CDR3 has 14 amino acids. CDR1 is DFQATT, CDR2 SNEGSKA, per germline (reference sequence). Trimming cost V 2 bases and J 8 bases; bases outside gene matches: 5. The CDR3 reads CSARPPSGRHEQFF. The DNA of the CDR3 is TGCAGTGCTAGACCACCTAGCGGGAGGCATGAGCAGTTCTTC.

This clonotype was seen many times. The CDR3 here is CASSPRTGTNEKLFF. CDR3 nucleotides: TGTGCCAGCTCACCACGGACAGGAACTAATGAAAAACTGTTTTTT. The chain is built from TRBV18 and TRBJ1-4; TRBD1 matches at 7 bases. CDR1 and CDR2 (germline): KGHSH, LQKENI. Trimming at V came to 1 base and at J to 1 base, leaving 0 bases not matched to a gene. The CDR3 covers 15 residues. Together with reference TRBV18 and TRBJ1-4, the CDR3 gives the full variable domain: NAGVMQNPRHLVRRRGQEARLRCSPMKGHSHVYWYRQLPEEGLKFMVYLQKENIIDESGMPKERFSAEFPKEGPSILRIQQVVRGDSAAYFCASSPRTGTNEKLFFGSGTQLSVL.

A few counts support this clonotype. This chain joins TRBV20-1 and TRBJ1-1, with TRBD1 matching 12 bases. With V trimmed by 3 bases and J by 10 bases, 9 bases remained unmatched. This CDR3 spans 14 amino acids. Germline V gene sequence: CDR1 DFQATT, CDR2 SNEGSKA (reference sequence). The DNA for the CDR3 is TGCAGTGCTAGTTTTCCGGGACAGGGGGCATCAGCTTTCTTT. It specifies CSASFPGQGASAFF.